What follows are 22 T cell receptor beta chains derived from one specimen sequenced in a study of blood T cell repertoires in COVID-19. Some clones are missing from TCRdb's copy, which holds only in-frame ones; the method was immunoSEQ multiplex PCR. The sample comprises over 130,000 clones, roughly 76% of which are singletons, and roughly 9% rests with the top ten. Specimen: peripheral blood. These receptors originate from a woman aged 45-59 years with active or convalescent COVID-19.

This clone turned up a few times. The CDR3 loop is CASSPSGMNNEQFF. CDR3 DNA: TGTGCCAGCAGCCCTAGCGGGATGAACAATGAGCAGTTCTTC. The chain is built from TRBV7-3 and TRBJ2-1; 9 bases match TRBD2. Trimming took 5 bases from V and 5 from J; bases not matched to a gene: 4. CDR3 length: 14 amino acids. Germline loops: CDR1 SGHTA, CDR2 FQGTGA.

The chain carries TRBV7-9 and TRBJ1-1, with 10 bases identical to TRBD1. J gave up 5 bases and V 3 bases, and 9 bases lay outside the gene matches. The CDR3 extends over 16 amino acids. Germline V gives CDR1 SEHNR, CDR2 FQNEAQ (reference sequence). In DNA form, the CDR3 reads TGTGCCAGCAGCTTTCCGGGACAGGGGCGGGGGACTGAAGCTTTCTTT. Its protein is CASSFPGQGRGTEAFF.

This chain connects TRBV29-1 to TRBJ2-7, with D possibly being TRBD2 (5 bases). Germline V gene sequence: CDR1 SQVTM, CDR2 ANQGSEA. The length of the CDR3 is 13 residues. V gave up 4 bases and J gave up 6 bases, with 16 bases separating them. The CDR3 DNA follows: TGCAGCGTTGTAGGAGGTGGGTTCGGCGAGCAGTACTTC. The encoded protein is CSVVGGGFGEQYF.

This rearrangement joins TRBV23-1 to TRBJ1-1, with a tentative D call TRBD1 (6 bases). TRBV23-1 falls under the ORF class, with uncertain function. V was clipped by 7 bases and J by 5 bases, with 23 bases between them. The length of the CDR3 is 16 residues. This CDR3 reads CASTPYLSGGRTEAFF. In nucleotides, the CDR3 is TGCGCCAGCACTCCTTACTTGTCGGGGGGCCGAACTGAAGCTTTCTTT.

The chain recombines TRBV5-1 with TRBJ2-6; no clear D gene. Looked up from germline, CDR1 is SGHRS and CDR2 is YFSETQ. Trimming shortened V by 0 bases and J by 2 bases, and 3 bases separated the two germline ends. The CDR3 totals 14 residues. The CDR3 DNA reads as TGCGCCAGCAGCTTGGTAGCTGGGGCCAACGTCCTGACTTTC. It specifies CASSLVAGANVLTF.

The chain recombines TRBV18 with TRBJ1-5; 8 bases match TRBD1. V shed 3 bases and J 2 bases; nucleotides not matched to a gene: 9. The CDR3 is 17 amino acids. Germline V lookup: CDR1 KGHSH, CDR2 LQKENI. CDR3 sequence: CASSPGQGGIGNQPQHF. The CDR3 DNA follows: TGTGCCAGCTCACCCGGACAGGGTGGAATTGGCAATCAGCCCCAGCATTTT.

CDR3 DNA sequence: TGTGCCAGCAGGCCCATCGATGCGGGCAATGAGCAGTTCTTC. Protein product: CASRPIDAGNEQFF. The chain carries TRBV3-1 (or the pseudogene TRBV3-2) and TRBJ2-1, with D possibly TRBD2 on 5 matching bases. The germline V gene has CDR1 LGHDT and CDR2 YNNKEL (reference sequence). CDR3 length equals 14 residues. V lost 6 bases, J lost 6 bases, and 15 bases lay in between.

The chain joins TRBV12-3 or TRBV12-4 to TRBJ2-7, with D unresolved. Trimming stripped 3 bases from V and 2 bases from J, with 8 bases between. The CDR3 length is 13 residues. The CDR3 DNA follows: TGTGCCAGCAGTTTTTGGCAAACCTACGAGCAGTACTTC. Amino acid sequence: CASSFWQTYEQYF.

This chain connects TRBV29-1 to TRBJ2-1; maybe TRBD2 (5 bases). CDR3 length equals 14 residues. Trimming stripped 4 bases from V and 0 bases from J, with 10 bases between. Germline assignment: CDR1 SQVTM and CDR2 ANQGSEA. The CDR3 reads CSVVERYSYNEQFF. In DNA, the CDR3 is TGCAGCGTTGTGGAGCGGTACTCCTACAATGAGCAGTTCTTC.

The chain couples TRBV30 to TRBJ1-2, with D tentatively TRBD1 (5 bases). CDR1 GTSNPN and CDR2 SVGIG come from the germline V gene (reference sequence). The CDR3 sequence is 14 residues long. Trimming left V 0 bases short and J 8 bases short, with 16 bases between. The CDR3 region is CAWSVQARSGGYTF. CDR3 bases: TGTGCCTGGAGTGTACAGGCCAGGTCGGGCGGCTACACCTTC.

This chain connects TRBV2 to TRBJ1-3; possibly TRBD1 for D (6 bases). V was trimmed by 5 bases and J by 4 bases, leaving 12 bases between them. The CDR3 contains 14 residues. CDR1 and CDR2 from the germline V gene are SNHLY and FYNNEI. The chain's CDR3 is CASSYLTGGNTIYF. CDR3 in DNA: TGTGCCAGCAGTTACTTAACAGGGGGAAACACCATATATTTT.

The chain recombines TRBV4-1 with TRBJ1-2; TRBD1 agrees at 10 bases. The CDR3 runs to 15 residues. Germline V gives CDR1 MGHRA, CDR2 YSYEKL. V was clipped by 2 bases and J by 11 bases; unmatched bases: 11. The CDR3 sequence is CASSQPLGTGVAYTF. In DNA, the CDR3 is TGCGCCAGCAGCCAACCCCTCGGGACAGGGGTGGCTTACACCTTC.

The V gene is TRBV28, the J gene TRBJ1-1, with D maybe TRBD1 (6 bases). The CDR3 covers 12 residues. The germline CDR1 and CDR2 sequences are MDHEN and SYDVKM. Trimming removed 2 bases from V and 8 bases from J, with 9 bases in between. CDR3 DNA: TGTGCCAGCAGTTTAGAGGGGGAGGAAGCTTTCTTT. It specifies CASSLEGEEAFF. Using reference TRBV28 and TRBJ1-1 for the parts outside the CDR3, the full variable domain is DVKVTQSSRYLVKRTGEKVFLECVQDMDHENMFWYRQDPGLGLRLIYFSYDVKMKEKGDIPEGYSVSREKKERFSLILESASTNQTSMYLCASSLEGEEAFFGQGTRLTVV.

J is TRBJ1-5 and V is TRBV4-3, with TRBD1 matching 7 bases. Germline CDR1 LGHNA, CDR2 YSLEER. This CDR3 contains 14 residues. The junction had 4 bases not matched to a gene; V was cut back by 1 base and J by 7 bases. Written as DNA, the CDR3 is TGCGCCAGCAGCCAAGGCAGGGGGGTACAGCCCCAGCATTTT. Translation gives CASSQGRGVQPQHF.

The rearrangement uses TRBV7-2 and TRBJ2-3; D is unresolved. Germline CDR1 reads SGHTA; CDR2 reads FQGNSA. The germline V and J ends were trimmed by 7 bases and 1 base, with 12 bases remaining between them. This CDR3 region has 14 residues. The CDR3 sequence: CASTPGQGTDTQYF. CDR3 DNA sequence: TGTGCCAGCACCCCTGGGCAGGGCACAGATACGCAGTATTTT. Together with reference TRBV7-2 and TRBJ2-3, the CDR3 gives the full variable domain: GAGVSQSPSNKVTEKGKDVELRCDPISGHTALYWYRQSLGQGLEFLIYFQGNSAPDKSGLPSDRFSAERTGGSVSTLTIQRTQQEDSAVYLCASTPGQGTDTQYFGPGTRLTVL.

This clone was detected only a few times. The CDR3 protein is CASSQKRLWDEQFF. The CDR3 nucleotides read TGTGCCAGCAGCCAAAAGCGGCTCTGGGATGAGCAGTTCTTC. The chain carries TRBV3-1 (or the pseudogene TRBV3-2) and TRBJ2-1; D may be TRBD2 (5 bases). The CDR3 has 14 amino acids. Deletions cut 2 bases from V and 8 bases from J, with 13 bases between. Germline V gene sequence: CDR1 LGHDT, CDR2 YNNKEL (reference sequence).

The J gene is TRBJ2-1, the V gene TRBV27; 10 nucleotides agree with TRBD2. The germline gives CDR1 MNHEY, CDR2 SMNVEV (reference sequence). The CDR3 consists of 15 residues. The trim removed 5 bases at V and 5 bases at J, leaving 6 bases unmatched. CDR3 DNA sequence: TGTGCCAGCAGTCCATTAGCGGGAGGACACAATGAGCAGTTCTTC. Encoded protein: CASSPLAGGHNEQFF.

This clone was found many times. V and J are TRBV27 and TRBJ2-3; D gene uncertain. With 2 bases removed from V and 9 bases from J, the gap between germline ends came to 9 bases. The V gene's germline CDR1 is MNHEY and CDR2 SMNVEV (reference sequence). The length of the CDR3 is 12 residues. CDR3 coding DNA: TGTGCCAGCAGTTTAGGTCAGAAGACGCAGTATTTT. It codes for CASSLGQKTQYF.

The sample holds one count of this clone. This sequence joins TRBV5-4 and TRBJ2-3, with a possible D match to TRBD1 (5 bases). The CDR3 is 16 amino acids. V was clipped by 0 bases and J by 0 bases, with 11 bases between them. Germline V gene sequence: CDR1 SGHNT, CDR2 YYREEE (reference sequence). The CDR3: CASSLGRDRSTDTQYF. The CDR3 nucleotides are TGTGCCAGCAGCTTGGGCAGGGATCGAAGCACAGATACGCAGTATTTT.

Worth noting for this clone: Other nucleotide sequences in the sample specify the same CDR3. This chain connects TRBV9 to TRBJ1-1; D is perhaps TRBD1 (5 bases). V was cut by 0 bases and J by 1 base, with 10 bases left in between. There are 15 residues in the CDR3. Germline values: CDR1 SGDLS, CDR2 YYNGEE. DNA of the CDR3: TGTGCCAGCAGCGTAGGCGGGGCGGGGAACACTGAAGCTTTCTTT. It is translated as CASSVGGAGNTEAFF.

The DNA for the CDR3 is TGTGCCAGCAGCTTGGGTAGGGGGCAAGAGACCCAGTACTTC. Its protein product is CASSLGRGQETQYF. V is TRBV5-5 and J is TRBJ2-5, with D perhaps TRBD1 (6 bases). The CDR3 is 14 residues long. Germline V gene data show CDR1 as SGHKS and CDR2 as YYEKEE (reference sequence). The germline V and J ends were trimmed by 0 bases and 2 bases, with 8 bases remaining between them.

The V gene is TRBV9, the J gene TRBJ2-6, with 9 bases matching TRBD2. The CDR3 sequence is 15 residues long. CDR1 and CDR2 (germline): SGDLS, YYNGEE. Trimming at V came to 4 bases and at J to 4 bases, leaving 3 bases not matched to a gene. This chain's CDR3 is CASSRAGGGANVLTF. CDR3 bases: TGTGCCAGCAGCCGAGCGGGAGGAGGGGCCAACGTCCTGACTTTC.